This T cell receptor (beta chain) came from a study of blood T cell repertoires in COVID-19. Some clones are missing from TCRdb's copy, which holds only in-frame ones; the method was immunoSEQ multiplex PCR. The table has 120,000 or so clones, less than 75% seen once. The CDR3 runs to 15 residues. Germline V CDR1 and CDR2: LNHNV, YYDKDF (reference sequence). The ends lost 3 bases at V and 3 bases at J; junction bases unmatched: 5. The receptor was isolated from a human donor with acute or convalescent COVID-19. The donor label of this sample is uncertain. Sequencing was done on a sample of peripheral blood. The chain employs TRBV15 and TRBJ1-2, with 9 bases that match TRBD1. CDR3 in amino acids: CATSSAQGAYYGYTF. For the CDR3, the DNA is TGTGCCACCAGCAGCGCACAGGGGGCCTACTATGGCTACACCTTC.